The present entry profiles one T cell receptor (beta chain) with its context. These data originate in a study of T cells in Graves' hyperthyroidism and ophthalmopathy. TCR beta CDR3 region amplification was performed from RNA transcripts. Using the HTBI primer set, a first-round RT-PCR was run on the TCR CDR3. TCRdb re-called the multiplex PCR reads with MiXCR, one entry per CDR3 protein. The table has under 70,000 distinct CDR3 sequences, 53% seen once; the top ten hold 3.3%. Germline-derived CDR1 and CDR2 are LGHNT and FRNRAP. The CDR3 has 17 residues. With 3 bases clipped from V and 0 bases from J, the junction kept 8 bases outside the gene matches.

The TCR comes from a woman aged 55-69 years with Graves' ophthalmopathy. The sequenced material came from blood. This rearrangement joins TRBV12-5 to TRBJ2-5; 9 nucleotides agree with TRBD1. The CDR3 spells CASGFAGTGKYQETQYF. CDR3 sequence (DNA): TGTGCTAGTGGTTTCGCCGGGACAGGGAAGTACCAAGAGACCCAGTACTTC.